This T cell receptor beta chain emerged from a study of CD8 T cells in ankylosing spondylitis. General study results and limits: Among TCR beta sequences, a motif of eight highly homologous variants appeared characteristic of ankylosing spondylitis blood.

This clonotype was seen a few times. Its antigen is currently unknown. From germline, CDR1 is MNHEY and CDR2 SVGAGI. The V segment lost 2 bases and the J segment 2 bases; nucleotides outside the gene matches: 10. This CDR3 is 17 amino acids long. TCRdb fed the 5' RACE reads into MiXCR, producing one record per CDR3 protein. Of about 450,000 distinct CDR3 sequences listed, about 25% are singletons. The sequencing input was blood, either unsorted or a sorted T cell fraction (not recorded which). This receptor was obtained from a male donor with ankylosing spondylitis. The gene calls are TRBV6-5 and TRBJ1-1; the match to TRBD1 covers 8 bases. CDR3 in amino acids: CASSYSQGAGLNTEAFF. The DNA of the CDR3 is TGTGCCAGCAGTTACAGTCAGGGGGCCGGTCTTAACACTGAAGCTTTCTTT.